This entry is about one T cell receptor (beta chain). Its cognate antigen is unknown. The CDR3 is 15 amino acids. Unmatched junction bases numbered 3, after V lost 3 bases and J lost 2 bases. CDR1 is SEHNR, CDR2 FQNEAQ, per germline (reference sequence). This sample was included in a study of T cell responses to AZD1222 COVID-19 vaccine. General study points: Nearly half of spike-specific TCRs reportedly go after variant regions that carry no mutations.

TCRdb's copy holds only in-frame clones and misses some; the assay was immunoSEQ multiplex PCR. Seen here are under 50,000 clones, roughly 88% observed once, and the top ten hold roughly 29%. The sample in question was peripheral blood, obtained 28 days after the second dose of the MenACWY control vaccine. This clonotype was sampled from an adult who received the MenACWY meningococcal vaccine as a control. The J gene is TRBJ2-3, the V gene TRBV7-9; 9 positions agree with TRBD1. The DNA of the CDR3 is TGTGCCAGCAGCTTCGGGGACAGGGCCACAGATACGCAGTATTTT. It is translated as CASSFGDRATDTQYF.